This T cell receptor (beta chain) was retrieved from a study of T cells after yellow fever vaccination. This clonotype was recorded a few times. Per germline, CDR1 MNHEY and CDR2 SVGAGI. This CDR3 spans 14 amino acids. V was cut by 6 bases and J by 2 bases, with 14 bases left in between. TCRdb fed the 5' RACE reads into MiXCR, producing one record per CDR3 protein. The sample holds under 500,000 distinct CDR3 sequences; over 15% are singletons and the top ten take 15% to 20%. This receptor was obtained from a man aged 18 to 29 who received the YFV17D yellow fever vaccine. This material consisted of PBMCs, taken before the yellow fever booster vaccination. The rearrangement uses TRBV6-5 and TRBJ2-7; no clear D gene. The CDR3, as DNA: TGTGCCAGCAGAAGGTCGTCACGCCCCTACGAGCAGTACTTC. Amino acids: CASRRSSRPYEQYF.